Presented here are 18 T cell receptor beta chains from one specimen sequenced in a study of T cells after posttransplantation cyclophosphamide (dated by TCRdb to 2015 to 2016). Receptor libraries were prepared by the immunoSEQ multiplex PCR assay. Imported from immuneACCESS, the table was reduced by TCRdb to in-frame sequences with V and J called. These copies leave out some clones; in studies compared against another copy, an unresolved V gene accounts for under half, and the cause of the remainder is not known. This sample was tabulated with under 45,000 clones, among which there are no singletons. Roughly 5.9% of the sample is held by the ten biggest clonotypes. Sequenced sample: PBMCs. These receptors came from a young man in good health and a related stem cell transplant donor.

In this sample, this clone turned up a few times. V gene TRBV2 combines with J gene TRBJ2-5; TRBD1 aligns across 9 bases. Germline V gene data show CDR1 as SNHLY and CDR2 as FYNNEI. The length of the CDR3 is 21 residues. The V and J ends lost 4 bases and 1 base, in that order; junction bases with no gene match: 22. Here the CDR3 reads CASSGTGGLMGLANFQETQYF. The CDR3 DNA reads TGTGCCAGCAGTGGTACAGGGGGCTTAATGGGTCTAGCCAACTTCCAAGAGACCCAGTACTTC.

This clone has only a few counts. The chain recombines TRBV4-3 with TRBJ2-3, with 14 bases aligning to TRBD2. The CDR3 extends over 18 amino acids. Germline V lookup: CDR1 LGHNA, CDR2 YSLEER. The V gene end was trimmed by 1 base and the J gene end by 6 bases; junction bases not matched to a gene: 9. The CDR3 DNA reads TGCGCCAGCAGCCAAGCCAGGACTAGCGGGGGGCGAGAGGATACGCAGTATTTT. This codes for CASSQARTSGGREDTQYF.

The chain has TRBV27 and TRBJ1-5; tentatively, D is TRBD1 (5 bases). CDR3 length: 13 amino acids. Trimming cost V 11 bases and J 6 bases, with 17 bases left between them. The germline V gene encodes CDR1 MNHEY and CDR2 SMNVEV (reference sequence). As DNA, the CDR3 is TGTGCCCAAAGTAGAAGGGGAATTCAGCCCCAGCATTTT. This translates into CAQSRRGIQPQHF.

This clone was seen repeatedly, ten times or more. CDR3 residues: CASSFDSGNYEQYF. CDR3 in DNA: TGTGCCAGCAGTTTCGACAGTGGGAACTACGAGCAGTACTTC. The chain links TRBV12-3 or TRBV12-4 to TRBJ2-7; D might be TRBD1 (5 bases). The CDR3 covers 14 residues. V was clipped by 3 bases and J by 3 bases, with 12 bases between them.

This clone has a count of ten or more. The chain is built from TRBV2 and TRBJ1-1; D uncertain. This CDR3 is built from 14 residues. Germline lookup yields CDR1 SNHLY and CDR2 FYNNEI. Trimming removed 2 bases from V and 3 bases from J, with 10 bases in between. This CDR3 reads CASSEPIGDTEAFF. In DNA, the CDR3 is TGTGCCAGCAGTGAACCCATCGGGGACACTGAAGCTTTCTTT.

The table lists this clone with many counts. The chain employs TRBV6-2 or TRBV6-3 and TRBJ2-3, with 10 bases aligning to TRBD2. The ends lost 4 bases at V and 6 bases at J; junction bases unmatched: 13. CDR1 and CDR2 from the germline V gene are MNHEY and SVGEGT. The CDR3 is made up of 17 amino acids. CDR3 loop: CASSSTLLAGGPDTQYF. CDR3 nucleotide sequence: TGTGCCAGCAGTTCAACCCTTTTAGCGGGGGGCCCCGATACGCAGTATTTT.

This clone was seen many times. The chain carries TRBV2 and TRBJ2-1, with D uncertain. The CDR3 consists of 14 residues. Germline V gene lookup returns CDR1 SNHLY and CDR2 FYNNEI. The V end was cut by 3 bases, the J end by 2 bases, with 8 bases between. CDR3 bases: TGTGCCAGCAGTGAGGGCAGAGCCTACAATGAGCAGTTCTTC. Its translation: CASSEGRAYNEQFF.

Many counts were recorded for this clone. The chain has TRBV5-6 and TRBJ2-1, with TRBD2 as a possible D gene (7 bases). The CDR3 runs 16 residues. The ends were cut back, 0 bases at V and 4 bases at J, with 14 bases in the middle. The germline V gene has CDR1 SGHDT and CDR2 YYEEEE. Written as DNA, the CDR3 is TGTGCCAGCAGCTTGGCCAGGGCGGGGGCTTACAATGAGCAGTTCTTC. This codes for CASSLARAGAYNEQFF.

The chain recombines TRBV11-2 with TRBJ2-5; TRBD2 aligns across 8 bases. V was pared by 6 bases and J by 2 bases, with 8 bases of the junction left unmatched. The CDR3 is 15 residues long. Germline CDR1 SGHAT, CDR2 FQNNGV. In nucleotides, the CDR3 is TGTGCCAGCAGTCCTCGAGCGGGGGTTCAAGAGACCCAGTACTTC. As protein: CASSPRAGVQETQYF.

The sample holds many counts of this clone. This chain joins TRBV5-6 and TRBJ1-4; 10 nucleotides line up with TRBD1. The CDR3 has 15 amino acids. Germline CDR1 reads SGHDT; CDR2 reads YYEEEE. V was pared by 1 base and J by 5 bases, with 2 bases of the junction left unmatched. The CDR3: CASSLPGQGNEKLFF. The CDR3 bases are TGTGCCAGCAGCTTGCCGGGACAGGGGAATGAAAAACTGTTTTTT.

This clone was counted a few times. The rearrangement uses TRBV24-1 and TRBJ1-5, with 9 bases matching TRBD1. Germline V gives CDR1 KGHDR, CDR2 SFDVKD. The CDR3 consists of 21 residues. Unmatched junction bases numbered 20, after V lost 4 bases and J lost 2 bases. CDR3 sequence (DNA): TGTGCCACCAGTGACCTTGCAGAGGACAGGGGCCCAGGGCGACGCAATCAGCCCCAGCATTTT. It translates to CATSDLAEDRGPGRRNQPQHF.

Ten or more counts support this clone. The V and J genes are TRBV28 and TRBJ1-2, with D hard to call. V was trimmed by 1 base and J by 0 bases, leaving 3 bases between them. Germline CDR1 MDHEN, CDR2 SYDVKM. This CDR3 comprises 13 residues. The DNA for the CDR3 is TGTGCCAGCAGTTTATCCGCTAACTATGGCTACACCTTC. Its translation is CASSLSANYGYTF.

The J gene is TRBJ2-1, the V gene TRBV6-1, with 9 bases matching TRBD2. The CDR3 loop spans 16 amino acids. The ends lost 1 base at V and 1 base at J; junction bases unmatched: 2. Per germline, CDR1 MNHNS and CDR2 SASEGT. CDR3 amino acids: CASSEGGGGSYNEQFF. The CDR3 bases are TGTGCCAGCAGTGAAGGCGGGGGGGGGTCCTACAATGAGCAGTTCTTC.

This clone was counted many times. V usage is TRBV6-6 and J usage is TRBJ2-3; D gene uncertain. The CDR3 is 13 residues long. The germline V and J ends were trimmed by 6 bases and 3 bases, with 10 bases remaining between them. Germline lookup yields CDR1 MNHNY and CDR2 SVGAGI (reference sequence). CDR3 DNA sequence: TGTGCCAGCAGCTTACTTAGTACAGATACGCAGTATTTT. It yields the protein CASSLLSTDTQYF.

Many counts were recorded for this clone. The gene calls are TRBV2 and TRBJ2-2; TRBD2 might be the D (7 bases). There are 16 residues in the CDR3. Germline V gene sequence: CDR1 SNHLY, CDR2 FYNNEI. V lost 4 bases to trimming and J lost 6 bases, with 18 bases between them. CDR3 amino acids: CASSGGGLSRSGELFF. CDR3 in DNA: TGTGCCAGCAGTGGGGGGGGGCTATCTCGGTCCGGGGAGCTGTTTTTT.

This clone was counted many times. The CDR3 sequence: CASSYTGVNTEAFF. CDR3 bases: TGTGCCAGCAGTTACACAGGGGTGAACACTGAAGCTTTCTTT. The rearrangement links TRBV6-5 to TRBJ1-1; TRBD1 agrees at 7 bases. V dropped 2 bases and J dropped 0; count of bases not matched to a gene: 0. The germline V gene has CDR1 MNHEY and CDR2 SVGAGI. This CDR3 is 14 amino acids long.

The V and J genes are TRBV7-8 and TRBJ1-2, with D maybe TRBD1 (5 bases). Trimming pared 4 bases from V and 8 bases from J, leaving 17 bases between. Germline CDR1 is SGHVS and CDR2 is FQNEAQ. The CDR3 totals 14 residues. DNA for the CDR3: TGTGCCAGCAGCTCAGGGTCCCTGTTGGCAGGCTACACCTTC. Encoded protein: CASSSGSLLAGYTF. Full variable domain (rest looked up from reference TRBV7-8 and TRBJ1-2): GAGVSQSPRYKVAKRGQDVALRCDPISGHVSLFWYQQALGQGPEFLTYFQNEAQLDKSGLPSDRFFAERPEGSVSTLKIQRTQQEDSAVYLCASSSGSLLAGYTFGSGTRLTVV.

This clone has at least ten counts. The chain links TRBV6-5 to TRBJ1-1, with D tentatively TRBD1 (6 bases). The CDR3 contains 11 residues. CDR1 and CDR2 from the germline V gene are MNHEY and SVGAGI. Trimming left V 8 bases short and J 11 bases short, with 15 bases between. CDR3 in DNA: TGTGCCAGCGTTTGGGGACAATCGGCTTTCTTT. It yields the protein CASVWGQSAFF.